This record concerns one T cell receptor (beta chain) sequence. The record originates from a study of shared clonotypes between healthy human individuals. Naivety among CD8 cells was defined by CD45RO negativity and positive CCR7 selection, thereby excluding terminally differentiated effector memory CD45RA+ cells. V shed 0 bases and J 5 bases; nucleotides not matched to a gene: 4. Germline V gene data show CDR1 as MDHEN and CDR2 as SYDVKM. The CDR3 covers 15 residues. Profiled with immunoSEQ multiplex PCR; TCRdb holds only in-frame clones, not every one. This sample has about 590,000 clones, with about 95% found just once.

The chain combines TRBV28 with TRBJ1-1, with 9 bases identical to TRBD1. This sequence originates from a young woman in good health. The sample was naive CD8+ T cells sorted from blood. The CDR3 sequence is CASSLWGQGQTEAFF. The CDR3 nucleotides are TGTGCCAGCAGTTTATGGGGACAGGGACAGACTGAAGCTTTCTTT.